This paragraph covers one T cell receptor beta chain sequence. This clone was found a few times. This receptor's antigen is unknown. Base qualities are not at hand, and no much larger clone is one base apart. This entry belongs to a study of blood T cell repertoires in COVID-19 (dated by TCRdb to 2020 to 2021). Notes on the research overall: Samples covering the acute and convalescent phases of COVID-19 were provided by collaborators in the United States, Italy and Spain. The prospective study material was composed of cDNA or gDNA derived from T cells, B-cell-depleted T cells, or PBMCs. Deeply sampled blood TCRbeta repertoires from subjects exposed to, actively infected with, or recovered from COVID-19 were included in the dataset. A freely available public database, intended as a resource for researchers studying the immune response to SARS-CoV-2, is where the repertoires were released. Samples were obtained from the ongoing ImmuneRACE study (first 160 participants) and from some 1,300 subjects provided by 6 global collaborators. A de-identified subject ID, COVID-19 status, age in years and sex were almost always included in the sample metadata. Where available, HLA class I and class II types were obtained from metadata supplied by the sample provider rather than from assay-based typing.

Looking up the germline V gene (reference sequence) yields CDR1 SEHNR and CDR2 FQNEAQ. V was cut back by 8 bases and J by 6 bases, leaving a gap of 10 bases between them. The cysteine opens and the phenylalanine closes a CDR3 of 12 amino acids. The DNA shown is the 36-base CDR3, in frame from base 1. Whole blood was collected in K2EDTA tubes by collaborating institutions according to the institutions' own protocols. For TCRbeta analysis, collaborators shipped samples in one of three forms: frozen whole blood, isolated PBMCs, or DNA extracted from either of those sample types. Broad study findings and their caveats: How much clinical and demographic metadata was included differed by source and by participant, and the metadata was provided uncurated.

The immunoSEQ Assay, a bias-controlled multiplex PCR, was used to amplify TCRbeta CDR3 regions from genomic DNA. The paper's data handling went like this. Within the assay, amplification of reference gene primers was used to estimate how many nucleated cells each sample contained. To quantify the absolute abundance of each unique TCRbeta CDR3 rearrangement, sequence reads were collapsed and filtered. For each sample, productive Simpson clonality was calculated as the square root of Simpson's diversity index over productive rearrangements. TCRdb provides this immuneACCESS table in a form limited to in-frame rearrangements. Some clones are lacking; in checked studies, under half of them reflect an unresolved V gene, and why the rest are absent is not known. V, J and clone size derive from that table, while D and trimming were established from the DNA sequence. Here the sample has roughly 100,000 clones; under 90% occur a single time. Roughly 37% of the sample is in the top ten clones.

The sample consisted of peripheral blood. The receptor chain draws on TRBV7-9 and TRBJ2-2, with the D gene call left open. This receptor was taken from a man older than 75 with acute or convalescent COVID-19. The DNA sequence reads TGTGCCAGCCGTATTTCGTCCGGGGAGCTGTTTTTT. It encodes CASRISSGELFF.